This record looks at one T cell receptor (beta chain) sequence and its context. What this receptor recognizes is not known. The sample holds no much larger clone one base away, and base qualities are not on file. The cohort comprised 550 to 700 healthy bone marrow donors. At the time of sampling, all cohort members were nominally healthy, though unrecorded immune exposures were likely present. The donor was CMV seropositive and belonged to the group of 250 to 350 seropositive cohort members. Each donor provided a peripheral blood sample, and peripheral blood mononuclear cells were used for TCR beta sequencing. The Qiagen DNeasy Blood Extraction Kit was used to extract genomic DNA from the blood cell samples. Relative to germline, V is 5 bases shorter and J is 7 bases shorter, with 13 bases between their ends. The CDR3, cysteine through phenylalanine, is 13 amino acids long. Only the CDR3 DNA is retained, 39 bases long and in frame from the first base. As encoded in the germline V gene, CDR1 is SGHRS while CDR2 is YFSETQ.

Libraries were prepared through the immunoSEQ multiplex PCR assay. For the multiplex PCR, a mixture combining 60 forward primers for TCR Vbeta segments and 13 reverse primers for TCR Jbeta segments was used. The CDR3 region of rearranged TCR beta genes was amplified from genomic DNA with a multiplex PCR assay. The amplified TCR beta libraries were sequenced on the Illumina HiSeq System as 87-base-pair reads. Per the authors' processing: In a later analysis, 70 million to 95 million unique TCR beta chains were counted across the 650 to 750 repertoires, and roughly 10 million of these chains were shared by at least two donors. Raw reads were error-corrected and collapsed into unique sequences with a nearest-neighbor algorithm that merged closely related sequences to remove PCR and sequencing errors. Alignment of CDR3 sequences to IMGT reference sequences was used to assign V, D and J gene segments. For a sequence to be retained, a match of at least six nucleotides was required to both a V gene segment and a J gene segment. Rearrangements were called productive when the CDR3 lacked stop codons and stayed in frame with V and J; all others were non-productive. CDR3 was defined by IMGT convention, running from the second conserved V-encoded cysteine to the conserved J-encoded phenylalanine. The earlier analysis of 450 to 750 of the donors excluded any sequence lacking an unambiguous match to a single V gene segment. An earlier analysis of a few hundred of the donors classified V segments as functional when productive rearrangements were above 56.7% and as segregating when the standard deviation between donors was above 5%. To diagnose cytomegalovirus status from the catalog of TCR beta chain sequences, a statistical classification framework was built. A later analysis assigned V and J genes by comparing TCR nucleotide sequences with IMGT/GENE-DB human TR gene sequences. A later analysis assigned CDR3 sequences and most-parsimonious VDJ recombination scenarios with the TCRdist pipeline. A later analysis defined each TCR beta chain by its CDR3 amino acid sequence plus V-gene family, and excluded reads lacking a unique V-gene family. In a later analysis, approximately 640 highly shared, low-generation-probability nucleotide sequences were removed to address suspected cross-contamination and a sequencing artifact. In a later analysis, a clonal expansion index for each public chain was calculated from normalized within-repertoire ranks of inferred template counts. In a later analysis, generation probabilities were computed using a VDJ recombination model fitted to out-of-frame rearrangements, and the results were checked against IGoR. A later analysis scored TCR-TCR, TCR-HLA and TCR-CMV co-occurrence with hypergeometric tests, applying a repertoire-size bias correction to TCR pairs. A later analysis estimated false discovery rates by permuting HLA or CMV assignments 20 times. In a later analysis, co-occurring TCRs were grouped using DBSCAN, with TCRdist sequence similarity added in when clustering inside HLA-allele-positive subsets. For co-occurrence clustering, repertoires with fewer than 30,000 or more than 120,000 public chains were excluded, along with roughly 5 repertoires with anomalous nucleotide sharing. The immuneACCESS repertoire file appears here via TCRdb, limited to in-frame rearrangements. These files lack a portion of the clones; in checked studies, under half of the deficit traces to unresolved V genes, and the cause of the others is not known. The V and J calls and the clone size are those of that table, but D and trimming were determined from the DNA. The sample includes approximately 110,000 clones, with 50% to 65% observed a single time. The ten most abundant clones make up 3% to 4.5% of the sample.

This sample stems from a study of cytomegalovirus exposure and HLA in healthy donors (dated by TCRdb to between 2016 and 2019). With respect to the entire study: According to an earlier analysis of several hundred of the donors, about 190 million T cells yielded 117 million unique TCR beta sequences and 276 Gb of sequence data. Approximately 310 gigabases of sequencing data and approximately 85 million unique TCR sequences were included in an early release covering about 620 HLA-typed donors. Of the approximately 400 genotyped donors, 81% fell in the genetic ancestry cluster associated with self-reported Caucasian donors. The aim of the study was to test whether cataloging public T cell receptors could identify signatures of past pathogen exposure. The study used immunosequencing to profile the T cell repertoires of approximately 640 subjects and linked those repertoires to cytomegalovirus serostatus. Along with the roughly 670-subject first cohort, a separate validation cohort of roughly 110 different subjects was used. To predict cytomegalovirus infection status, the study combined high-throughput TCR immunosequencing, statistical association of individual TCRs with disease status, and machine learning. To study patterns of TCR occurrence, a later analysis re-analyzed previously published TCR beta repertoires from 650 to 750 donors and added high-resolution HLA genotyping. Rather than drawing on any new phenotypic data, the later analysis identified candidate immune exposures from TCR beta sequences and the way those sequences occurred across donors. To decide whether each TCR beta V gene segment behaved as functional or pseudogenic, an earlier analysis of some 600 of the donors relied on high-throughput TCR beta sequencing. Donor age, sex, ethnicity and CMV serostatus were compiled alongside the repertoire data. Genome-wide SNP genotypes for about 60% of the roughly 700 donors were used in a later genetic analysis, which treated that subset as a discovery cohort. Every discovery cohort repertoire had been produced on one sequencing platform. HLA typing included class I and class II loci at four-digit resolution. Typing coverage varied by locus: roughly 629-640 donors for A, B, C, DRB1 and DQB1; roughly 510 for DQA1; more than 600 for DPA1; 450 to 480 for DPB1. A handful of DR-DQ haplotypes were handled as single units for association and clustering because linkage in the cohort was strong. Among 398 genotyped donors of the cohort, an average of roughly 240,000 unique TCR beta nucleotide sequences were sequenced per donor, approximately 20% of them non-productive.

Study-wide findings and limitations: This cohort had only TCR beta chains sequenced, and the lack of alpha or paired-chain data limited which features could be detected. A few of the identified cytomegalovirus-associated TCR beta chains were confirmed in vitro to be specific for cytomegalovirus antigens. The presence/absence analyses assumed that sequencing depth was roughly uniform across donors, and that assumption may not be true. The study listed 150 to 200 TCR beta chains as associated with cytomegalovirus. HLA typing was unavailable for some donors at each locus, so association tests used only the typed subset. In a later genetic analysis, fewer N-insertions in productive TCRs were reported among donors in an Asian-associated ancestry cluster than the roughly 700-donor mean. The 87-base-pair reads could not distinguish some IMGT-functional V segments, including TRBV6-2 and TRBV6-3, so those segments were excluded. In an earlier analysis of approximately 600 of the donors, most TCR beta V segments were observed in productive rearrangements about 87% or about 30% of the time, broadly matching IMGT annotations. CMV serostatus was the only immune exposure information available for the cohort. The classifier was reported to diagnose cytomegalovirus status with high specificity and sensitivity in both the original and validation cohorts. It was suggested by the authors that the approach could potentially be generalized to other disease states and immunological phenotypes. The sequencing pipeline was judged likely to have produced a cluster of highly shared sequence variants as a technical artifact. In a later analysis, the rate of TCR association differed among HLA loci, with DRB1 alleles having the most associated TCRs and HLA-C alleles having the fewest. An association between a missense DCLRE1C variant and V-gene and J-gene trimming of TCR beta chains was found in a later genetic analysis and replicated in an independent cohort. A later analysis found that HLA-associated TCR beta chains were more clonally expanded and had lower generation probabilities than equally common non-associated chains. Some 15 rarely observed V segments, including chromosome 9 orphons, were excluded from the earlier analysis of approximately 500 of the donors because counts were too low. According to a later analysis, most CMV-associated TCR beta chains appeared to be HLA-restricted, and the HLA associations seemed to be driven largely by CMV exposure. Correlated functional status among segregating V segments might be attributable to linkage disequilibrium, but an unknown experimental factor could not be ruled out. A later analysis associated 15,000 or so TCR beta sequences with specific HLA alleles at a false discovery rate of 0.05. Several of the top co-occurrence clusters appeared to be linked to parvovirus B19, influenza, CMV and Epstein-Barr virus, according to a later analysis. A further reported finding was that TCR beta sequences accurately predicted the HLA-A and HLA-B alleles for most subjects in the first cohort. Assigning TCR associations to individual alleles was difficult when HLA alleles, especially DR and DQ, strongly co-occurred. Most TCR sequences were seen in very few donors, while some public TCRs were found in many individuals.

The V and J segments used are TRBV5-1 and TRBJ2-1, with the D segment identity uncertain. Sequenced material: PBMCs. The sequence was obtained from a man between 25 and 39 years old in good health and CMV-seropositive. Here is the DNA: TGCGCCAGCAGTTCTGAGAACGGGAATGAGCAGTTCTTC. It specifies CASSSENGNEQFF.